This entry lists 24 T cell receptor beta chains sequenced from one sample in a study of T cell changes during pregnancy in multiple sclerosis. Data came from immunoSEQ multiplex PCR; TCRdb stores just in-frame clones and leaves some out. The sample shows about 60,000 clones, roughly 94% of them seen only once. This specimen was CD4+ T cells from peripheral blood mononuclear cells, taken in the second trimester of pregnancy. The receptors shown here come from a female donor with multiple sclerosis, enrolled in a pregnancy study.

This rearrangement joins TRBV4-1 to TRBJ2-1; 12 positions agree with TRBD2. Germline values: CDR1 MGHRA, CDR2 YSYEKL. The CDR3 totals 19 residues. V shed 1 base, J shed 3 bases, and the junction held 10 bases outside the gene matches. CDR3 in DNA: TGCGCCAGCAGCCAAGTCTCATCGCTGACTAGCGGGAGCTACAATGAGCAGTTCTTC. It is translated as CASSQVSSLTSGSYNEQFF.

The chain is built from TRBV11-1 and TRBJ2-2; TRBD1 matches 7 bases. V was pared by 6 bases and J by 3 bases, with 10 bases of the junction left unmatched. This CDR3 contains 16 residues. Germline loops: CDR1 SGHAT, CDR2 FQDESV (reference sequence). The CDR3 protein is CASRRLTGLHTGELFF. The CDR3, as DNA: TGTGCCAGCAGACGGCTGACAGGGTTACACACCGGGGAGCTGTTTTTT.

The CDR3 nucleotides read TGTGCCAGCAGCCCTATGACAGGCCCTATTAACACCGGGGAGCTGTTTTTT. This translates into CASSPMTGPINTGELFF. The V call is TRBV7-9, the J call TRBJ2-2, with D possibly matching TRBD1 (6 bases). With 5 bases removed from V and 2 bases from J, the gap between germline ends came to 18 bases. Germline V gene data show CDR1 as SEHNR and CDR2 as FQNEAQ (reference sequence). The CDR3 totals 17 residues.

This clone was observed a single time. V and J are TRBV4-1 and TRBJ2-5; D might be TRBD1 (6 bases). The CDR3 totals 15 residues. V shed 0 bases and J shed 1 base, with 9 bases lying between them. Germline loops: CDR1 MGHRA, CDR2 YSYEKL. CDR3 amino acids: CASSQDKGVQETQYF. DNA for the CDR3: TGCGCCAGCAGCCAAGATAAGGGGGTCCAAGAGACCCAGTACTTC.

The CDR3 loop reads CASSYQNQPQHF. Here the CDR3 DNA reads TGTGCCAGCAGCTATCAGAATCAGCCCCAGCATTTT. The chain is built from TRBV7-2 and TRBJ1-5; D ambiguous. Germline V gene lookup returns CDR1 SGHTA and CDR2 FQGNSA. CDR3 length: 12 residues. Trimming pared 4 bases from V and 4 bases from J, leaving 5 bases between.

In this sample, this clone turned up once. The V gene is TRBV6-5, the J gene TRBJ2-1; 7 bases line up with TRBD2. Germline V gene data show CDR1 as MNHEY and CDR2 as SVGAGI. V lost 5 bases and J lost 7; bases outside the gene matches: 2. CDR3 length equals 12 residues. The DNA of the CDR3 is TGTGCCAGCAGTCGTAGCGGGAATGAGCAGTTCTTC. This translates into CASSRSGNEQFF.

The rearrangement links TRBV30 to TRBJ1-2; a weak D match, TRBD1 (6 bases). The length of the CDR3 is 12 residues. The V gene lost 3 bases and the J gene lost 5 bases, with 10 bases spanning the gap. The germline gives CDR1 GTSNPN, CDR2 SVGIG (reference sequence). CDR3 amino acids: CAWRPGEYGYTF. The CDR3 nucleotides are TGTGCCTGGAGACCAGGGGAGTATGGCTACACCTTC.

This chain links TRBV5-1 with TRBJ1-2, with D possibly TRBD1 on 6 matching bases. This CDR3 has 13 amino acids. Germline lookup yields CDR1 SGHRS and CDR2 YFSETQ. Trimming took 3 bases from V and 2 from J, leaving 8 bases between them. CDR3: CASSSGQNYGYTF. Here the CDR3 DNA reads TGCGCCAGCAGCTCAGGACAGAACTATGGCTACACCTTC. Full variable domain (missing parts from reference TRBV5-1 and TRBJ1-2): KAGVTQTPRYLIKTRGQQVTLSCSPISGHRSVSWYQQTPGQGLQFLFEYFSETQRNKGNFPGRFSGRQFSNSRSEMNVSTLELGDSALYLCASSSGQNYGYTFGSGTRLTVV.

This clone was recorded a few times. For the CDR3, the DNA is TGTGCCAGCAGCTTAAGAGCCTTGAACACTGAAGCTTTCTTT. Translating gives CASSLRALNTEAFF. The chain is built from TRBV7-9 and TRBJ1-1; no reliable D call. This CDR3 contains 14 residues. The germline V and J ends were trimmed by 2 bases and 0 bases, with 7 bases remaining between them. Germline CDR1 is SEHNR and CDR2 is FQNEAQ (reference sequence).

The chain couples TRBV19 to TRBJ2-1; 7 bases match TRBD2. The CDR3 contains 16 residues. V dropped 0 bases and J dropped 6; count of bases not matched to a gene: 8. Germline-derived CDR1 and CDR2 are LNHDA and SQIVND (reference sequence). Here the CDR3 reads CASSIDSGMRGNEQFF. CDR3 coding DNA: TGTGCCAGTAGTATAGACAGCGGGATGAGAGGCAATGAGCAGTTCTTC. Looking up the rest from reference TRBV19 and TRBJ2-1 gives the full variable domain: DGGITQSPKYLFRKEGQNVTLSCEQNLNHDAMYWYRQDPGQGLRLIYYSQIVNDFQKGDIAEGYSVSREKKESFPLTVTSAQKNPTAFYLCASSIDSGMRGNEQFFGPGTRLTVL.

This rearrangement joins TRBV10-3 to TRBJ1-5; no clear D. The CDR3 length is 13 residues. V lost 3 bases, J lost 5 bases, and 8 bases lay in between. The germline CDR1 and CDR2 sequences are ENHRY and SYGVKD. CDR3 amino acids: CAISDRLDQPQHF. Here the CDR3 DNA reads TGTGCCATCAGTGACAGGTTGGATCAGCCCCAGCATTTT.

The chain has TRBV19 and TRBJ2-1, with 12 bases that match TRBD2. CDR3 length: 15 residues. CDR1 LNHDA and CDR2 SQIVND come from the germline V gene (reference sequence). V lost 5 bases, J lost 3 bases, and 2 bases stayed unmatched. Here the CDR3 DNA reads TGTGCCAGTAGTCAGACTAGCGGGAGCTACAATGAGCAGTTCTTC. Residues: CASSQTSGSYNEQFF.

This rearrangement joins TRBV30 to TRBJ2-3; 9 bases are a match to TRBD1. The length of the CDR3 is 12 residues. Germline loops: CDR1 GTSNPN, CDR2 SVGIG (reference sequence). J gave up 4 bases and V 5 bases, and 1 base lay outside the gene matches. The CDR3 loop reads CAWDRGSDTQYF. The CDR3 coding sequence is TGTGCCTGGGACAGGGGGTCAGATACGCAGTATTTT.

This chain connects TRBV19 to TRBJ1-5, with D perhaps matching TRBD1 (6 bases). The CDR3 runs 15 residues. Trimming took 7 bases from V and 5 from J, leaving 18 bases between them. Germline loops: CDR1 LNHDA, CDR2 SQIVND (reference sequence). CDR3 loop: CASTGSGGPDQPQHF. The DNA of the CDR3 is TGTGCCAGTACCGGTTCCGGGGGGCCGGATCAGCCCCAGCATTTT.

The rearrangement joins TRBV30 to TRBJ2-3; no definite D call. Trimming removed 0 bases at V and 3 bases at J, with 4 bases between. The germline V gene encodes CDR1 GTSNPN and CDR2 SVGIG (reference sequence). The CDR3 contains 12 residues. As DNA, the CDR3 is TGTGCCTGGAGTGTATCGACAGATACGCAGTATTTT. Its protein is CAWSVSTDTQYF.

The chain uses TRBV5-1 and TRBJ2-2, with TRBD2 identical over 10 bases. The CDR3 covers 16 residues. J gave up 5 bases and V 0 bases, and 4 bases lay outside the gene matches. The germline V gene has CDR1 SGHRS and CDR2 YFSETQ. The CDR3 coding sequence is TGCGCCAGCAGCTTGGGGCTAGCGGGAGCAACCGGGGAGCTGTTTTTT. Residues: CASSLGLAGATGELFF.

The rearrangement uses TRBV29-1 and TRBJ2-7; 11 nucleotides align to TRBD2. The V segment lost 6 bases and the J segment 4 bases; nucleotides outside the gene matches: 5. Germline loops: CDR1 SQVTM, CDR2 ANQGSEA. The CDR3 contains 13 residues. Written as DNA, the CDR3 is TGCAGCGTAACTAGCGGGGGCCCTTACGAGCAGTACTTC. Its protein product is CSVTSGGPYEQYF.

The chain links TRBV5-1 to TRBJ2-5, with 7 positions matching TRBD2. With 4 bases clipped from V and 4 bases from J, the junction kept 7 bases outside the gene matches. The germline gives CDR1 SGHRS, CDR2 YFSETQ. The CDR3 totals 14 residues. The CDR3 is CASSRGPSGETQYF. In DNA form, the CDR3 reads TGCGCCAGCAGCCGGGGCCCTAGCGGAGAGACCCAGTACTTC.

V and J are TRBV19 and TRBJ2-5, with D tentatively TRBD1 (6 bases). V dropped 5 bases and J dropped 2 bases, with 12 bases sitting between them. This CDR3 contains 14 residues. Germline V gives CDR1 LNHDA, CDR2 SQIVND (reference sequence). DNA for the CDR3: TGTGCCAGTAGTTCAGACAGGAGGCAAGAGACCCAGTACTTC. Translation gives CASSSDRRQETQYF.

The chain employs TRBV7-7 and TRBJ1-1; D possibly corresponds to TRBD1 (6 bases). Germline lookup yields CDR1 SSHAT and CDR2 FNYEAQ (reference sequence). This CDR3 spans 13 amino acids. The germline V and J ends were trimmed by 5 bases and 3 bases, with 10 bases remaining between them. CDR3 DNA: TGTGCCAGCAGCCTAAGACAGGACACTGAAGCTTTCTTT. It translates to CASSLRQDTEAFF.

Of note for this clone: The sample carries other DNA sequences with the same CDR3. DNA of the CDR3: TGTGCCAGCAGCTTATCGGGATCCGGAAACACCATATATTTT. Translating it yields CASSLSGSGNTIYF. This chain links TRBV5-4 with TRBJ1-3; D gene uncertain. V dropped 2 bases and J dropped 4 bases, with 10 bases sitting between them. CDR3 length: 14 amino acids. In germline, CDR1 is SGHNT, CDR2 YYREEE (reference sequence).

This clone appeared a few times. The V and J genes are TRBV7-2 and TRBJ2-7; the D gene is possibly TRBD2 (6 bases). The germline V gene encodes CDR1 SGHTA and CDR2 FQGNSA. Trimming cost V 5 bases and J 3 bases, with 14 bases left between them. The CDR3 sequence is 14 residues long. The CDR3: CASSPGGSRYEQYF. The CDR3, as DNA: TGTGCCAGCAGCCCTGGGGGGTCGCGCTACGAGCAGTACTTC.

The CDR3, as DNA: TGTGCCAGTAGAATGACAGGGGCACCAGATACGCAGTATTTT. This gives the protein CASRMTGAPDTQYF. The gene calls are TRBV19 and TRBJ2-3, with 8 bases identical to TRBD1. Germline V lookup: CDR1 LNHDA, CDR2 SQIVND (reference sequence). Losses at the gene ends were 6 bases for V and 4 bases for J; bases not matched to a gene: 6. The CDR3 length is 14 residues. Filled out from reference TRBV19 and TRBJ2-3, the complete variable domain reads DGGITQSPKYLFRKEGQNVTLSCEQNLNHDAMYWYRQDPGQGLRLIYYSQIVNDFQKGDIAEGYSVSREKKESFPLTVTSAQKNPTAFYLCASRMTGAPDTQYFGPGTRLTVL.

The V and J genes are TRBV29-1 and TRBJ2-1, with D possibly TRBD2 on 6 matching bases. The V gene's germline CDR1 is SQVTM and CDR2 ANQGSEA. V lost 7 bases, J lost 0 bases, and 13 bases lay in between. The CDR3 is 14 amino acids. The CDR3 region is CSGAPSDSYNEQFF. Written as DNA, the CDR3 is TGCAGCGGTGCTCCTAGCGACTCCTACAATGAGCAGTTCTTC.